These T cell receptor beta chains were read from a single sample in a study of blood T cell repertoires in COVID-19. Assay: immunoSEQ multiplex PCR; the TCRdb copy retains only in-frame clones and omits some. The table lists fewer than 350,000 clones, about nine tenths of them singletons. Sequenced sample: PBMCs or T cells enriched from blood (not recorded which). These receptors all stem from a woman aged 40 to 50 who had recovered from COVID-19. CDR3s leave out the opening cysteine and the closing phenylalanine or tryptophan.

J gene: TRBJ2-1; V gene: TRBV11-3; CDR3 protein: ASSLSRNEQF
J gene: TRBJ2-7; V gene: TRBV5-1; CDR3 protein: ASSPDPSGPFYEQY
J gene: TRBJ1-5; V gene: TRBV6-5; CDR3 protein: ASSYRWPQH
J gene: TRBJ2-7; V gene: TRBV19; CDR3 protein: ASAKTGTSGNYEQY
J gene: TRBJ2-3; V gene: TRBV30; CDR3 protein: AWRALKGQYTDTQY
J gene: TRBJ2-2; V gene: TRBV6-5; CDR3 protein: ASRTGLLTGELF
J gene: TRBJ1-2; V gene: TRBV6-5; CDR3 protein: ASSSDRSSYT
J gene: TRBJ1-4; V gene: TRBV5-1; CDR3 protein: ASSLGQGTSNEKLF
J gene: TRBJ2-5; V gene: TRBV30; CDR3 protein: AWRQPGGQETQY
J gene: TRBJ1-2; V gene: TRBV3-1/TRBV3-2; CDR3 protein: ASSQDHPGGEGYT
J gene: TRBJ2-1; V gene: TRBV24-1; CDR3 protein: ATSGPGQGRHEQF
J gene: TRBJ1-1; V gene: TRBV5-1; CDR3 protein: ASSLASGTGQNRAF
J gene: TRBJ2-1; V gene: TRBV4-1; CDR3 protein: ASSQVGLAGALLNEQF
J gene: TRBJ1-1; V gene: TRBV30; CDR3 protein: AWGSGSLSNTEAF
J gene: TRBJ1-5; V gene: TRBV27; CDR3 protein: ASSLSRTGGRWGNQPQH
J gene: TRBJ2-2; V gene: TRBV30; CDR3 protein: AWSTRYTGELF
J gene: TRBJ1-2; V gene: TRBV30; CDR3 protein: AWSVGLGAAYGYT
J gene: TRBJ1-3; V gene: TRBV18; CDR3 protein: ASSPGTGRSGNTIY
J gene: TRBJ1-1; V gene: TRBV7-9; CDR3 protein: ASSFNRDTEAF
J gene: TRBJ2-2; V gene: TRBV19; CDR3 protein: ASSIGGIDTGELF
J gene: TRBJ1-2; V gene: TRBV19; CDR3 protein: ASSMRQTGYGYT
J gene: TRBJ2-7; V gene: TRBV29-1; CDR3 protein: SIARGQGYNEQY
J gene: TRBJ2-7; V gene: TRBV5-1; CDR3 protein: ASSWGLAAQYFSGYEQY
J gene: TRBJ2-2; V gene: TRBV9; CDR3 protein: ASSVVDRHTGELF
J gene: TRBJ2-7; V gene: TRBV10-3; CDR3 protein: ATGMTMDEWQY
J gene: TRBJ2-1; V gene: TRBV11-2; CDR3 protein: ASSSGEGMGNEQF
J gene: TRBJ1-3; V gene: TRBV6-1; CDR3 protein: ASSEQGSGNTIY